These T cell receptor beta chains were read from a single sample in a study of cytomegalovirus exposure and HLA in healthy donors. Produced via immunoSEQ multiplex PCR; TCRdb's table is partial and in-frame only. The table includes about 150,000 clones, more than 65% detected once. The specimen was PBMCs. The receptors derive from a man aged 50-60 years in good health and CMV-seropositive. The CDR3 runs from the conserved cysteine through the conserved F or W. Fields, in order: D gene, V gene, J gene, clone size, CDR3 DNA, CDR3 protein. The D gene is left open where the match is weak. Clone size is shown for a subset of rows, as once, few, many or a class of expanded clone.

d_call: .; v_call: TRBV28; j_call: TRBJ2-7; clone_size: .; cdr3_nt: TGTGCCAGCAGTTTAGGGGCACTGGGGCAGTACTTC; cdr3_aa: CASSLGALGQYF
d_call: TRBD1; v_call: TRBV27; j_call: TRBJ1-1; clone_size: .; cdr3_nt: TGTGCCAGCAGTTCTCAACCCGGACAGGGTGAAGCTTTCTTT; cdr3_aa: CASSSQPGQGEAFF
d_call: TRBD1; v_call: TRBV5-6; j_call: TRBJ1-1; clone_size: .; cdr3_nt: TGTGCCAGCAGCTTAGGACAGGACAGGGCCTTGAACACTGAAGCTTTCTTT; cdr3_aa: CASSLGQDRALNTEAFF
d_call: .; v_call: TRBV10-3; j_call: TRBJ2-1; clone_size: .; cdr3_nt: TGTGCCATCCGTTTAGAGGGAAGGAATGAGCAGTTCTTC; cdr3_aa: CAIRLEGRNEQFF
d_call: .; v_call: TRBV5-1; j_call: TRBJ2-5; clone_size: few; cdr3_nt: TGCGCCAGCAGCGCGGTCCAAGAGACCCAGTACTTC; cdr3_aa: CASSAVQETQYF
d_call: TRBD2; v_call: TRBV28; j_call: TRBJ2-7; clone_size: .; cdr3_nt: TGTGCCAGCACCCGAACCCCGGGGACTAGCCTTTACGAGCAGTACTTC; cdr3_aa: CASTRTPGTSLYEQYF
d_call: TRBD2; v_call: TRBV20-1; j_call: TRBJ2-1; clone_size: .; cdr3_nt: TGCAGTGCTCGACTAGCGGGAATGCAGTTCTTC; cdr3_aa: CSARLAGMQFF
d_call: .; v_call: TRBV7-9; j_call: TRBJ2-4; clone_size: once; cdr3_nt: TGTGCCAGCAGACCCCCGGGTCGTGAAAACATTCAGTACTTC; cdr3_aa: CASRPPGRENIQYF
d_call: .; v_call: TRBV6-6; j_call: TRBJ1-6; clone_size: .; cdr3_nt: TGTGCCAGCAGTGAGGGTGCAGTGTCCAATTCACCCCTCCACTTT; cdr3_aa: CASSEGAVSNSPLHF
d_call: TRBD1; v_call: TRBV2; j_call: TRBJ2-2; clone_size: .; cdr3_nt: TGTGCCAGCAGCGCTCGGGACAGGGGGCTGCCCGGGGAGCTGTTTTTT; cdr3_aa: CASSARDRGLPGELFF
d_call: .; v_call: TRBV5-1; j_call: TRBJ2-4; clone_size: .; cdr3_nt: TGCGCCAGCAGCTCCCTCGTCGGTAAAAACATTCAGTACTTC; cdr3_aa: CASSSLVGKNIQYF
d_call: .; v_call: TRBV10-2; j_call: TRBJ2-5; clone_size: .; cdr3_nt: TGCGCCAGCAGCCTTACGGGGAAGCCATTATCCCCTAAAGAGACCCAGTACTTC; cdr3_aa: CASSLTGKPLSPKETQYF
d_call: .; v_call: TRBV30; j_call: TRBJ1-3; clone_size: .; cdr3_nt: TGTGCCTGGAGTCTGGGTAGGAGACCTGGAAACACCACATATTTT; cdr3_aa: CAWSLGRRPGNTTYF
d_call: .; v_call: TRBV18; j_call: TRBJ2-5; clone_size: .; cdr3_nt: TGTGCCAGCTCACCATATCAAGAGACCCAGTACTTC; cdr3_aa: CASSPYQETQYF
d_call: TRBD2; v_call: TRBV27; j_call: TRBJ2-7; clone_size: .; cdr3_nt: TGTGCCAGCAGTTTATGGGGGACTAGCGGCCTCGAGCAGTACTTC; cdr3_aa: CASSLWGTSGLEQYF
d_call: TRBD2; v_call: TRBV5-4; j_call: TRBJ2-5; clone_size: .; cdr3_nt: TGTGCCAGCAGTCTTACTAGCGGGAGGGAGACCCAGTACTTC; cdr3_aa: CASSLTSGRETQYF
d_call: .; v_call: TRBV9; j_call: TRBJ2-3; clone_size: .; cdr3_nt: TGTGCCAGCAGCGCCCTTAGCGGCACGATCACAGATACGCAGTATTTT; cdr3_aa: CASSALSGTITDTQYF
d_call: .; v_call: TRBV10-2; j_call: TRBJ1-2; clone_size: once; cdr3_nt: TGCGCCAGCAGTGAGTCGCATCCCAGGGTATCTGGCTACACCTTC; cdr3_aa: CASSESHPRVSGYTF
d_call: TRBD1; v_call: TRBV27; j_call: TRBJ1-6; clone_size: .; cdr3_nt: TGTGCCAGCACCCCGAGGGCAGGGGGTTATTCACCCCTCCACTTT; cdr3_aa: CASTPRAGGYSPLHF
d_call: TRBD1; v_call: TRBV18; j_call: TRBJ2-7; clone_size: .; cdr3_nt: TGTGCCAGCTCACCCACATGGGACAGGCGCACGGGGGAGCAGTACTTC; cdr3_aa: CASSPTWDRRTGEQYF
d_call: .; v_call: TRBV28; j_call: TRBJ1-2; clone_size: .; cdr3_nt: TGTGCCAGCAGTTTATCTACAGGCGGCTATGGCTACACCTTC; cdr3_aa: CASSLSTGGYGYTF
d_call: .; v_call: TRBV5-1; j_call: TRBJ1-2; clone_size: few; cdr3_nt: TGCGCCAGCAGACAGGGTGGTAGTAGCTATGGCTACACCTTC; cdr3_aa: CASRQGGSSYGYTF
d_call: TRBD1; v_call: TRBV5-5; j_call: TRBJ2-6; clone_size: .; cdr3_nt: TGTGCCAGCAGCCCCGGCCAGGGGGTCCAATCTGGGGCCAACGTCCTGACTTTC; cdr3_aa: CASSPGQGVQSGANVLTF
d_call: TRBD1; v_call: TRBV28; j_call: TRBJ2-5; clone_size: .; cdr3_nt: TGTGCCAGCAGTGGGACAGGGGATCCAGAGACCCAGTACTTC; cdr3_aa: CASSGTGDPETQYF
d_call: .; v_call: TRBV18; j_call: TRBJ1-5; clone_size: .; cdr3_nt: TGTGCCAGCTCCCCAGGACAGAATCAGCCCCAGCATTTT; cdr3_aa: CASSPGQNQPQHF
d_call: .; v_call: TRBV7-9; j_call: TRBJ2-7; clone_size: once; cdr3_nt: TGTGCCAGCAGCCCCAGAACGGGGGACTCCTACGAGCAGTACTTC; cdr3_aa: CASSPRTGDSYEQYF
d_call: .; v_call: TRBV5-6; j_call: TRBJ1-1; clone_size: once; cdr3_nt: TGTGCCAGCAGCTTGGGGTGGCGGAGTAACACTGAAGCTTTCTTT; cdr3_aa: CASSLGWRSNTEAFF
d_call: TRBD1; v_call: TRBV28; j_call: TRBJ2-1; clone_size: few; cdr3_nt: TGTGCCAGCACCGCACAGGGGATGAATGAGCAGTTCTTC; cdr3_aa: CASTAQGMNEQFF
d_call: TRBD2; v_call: TRBV5-1; j_call: TRBJ2-1; clone_size: .; cdr3_nt: TGCGCCAGCAGCCGGCAAGCGGGAGCGCCCTACAATGAGCAGTTCTTC; cdr3_aa: CASSRQAGAPYNEQFF